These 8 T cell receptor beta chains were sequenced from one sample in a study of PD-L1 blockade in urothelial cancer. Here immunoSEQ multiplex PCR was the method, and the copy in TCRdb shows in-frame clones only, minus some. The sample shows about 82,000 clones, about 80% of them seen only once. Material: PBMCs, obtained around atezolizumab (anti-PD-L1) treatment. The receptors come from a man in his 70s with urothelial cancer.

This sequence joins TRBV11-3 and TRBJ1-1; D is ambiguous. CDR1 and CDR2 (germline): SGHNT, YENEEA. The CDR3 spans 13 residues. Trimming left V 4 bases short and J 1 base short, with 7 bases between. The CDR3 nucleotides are TGTGCCAGCAGCTCTCCGCGGAACACTGAAGCTTTCTTT. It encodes CASSSPRNTEAFF. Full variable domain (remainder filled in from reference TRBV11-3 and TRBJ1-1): EAGVVQSPRYKIIEKKQPVAFWCNPISGHNTLYWYLQNLGQGPELLIRYENEEAVDDSQLPKDRFSAERLKGVDSTLKIQPAELGDSAVYLCASSSPRNTEAFFGQGTRLTVV.

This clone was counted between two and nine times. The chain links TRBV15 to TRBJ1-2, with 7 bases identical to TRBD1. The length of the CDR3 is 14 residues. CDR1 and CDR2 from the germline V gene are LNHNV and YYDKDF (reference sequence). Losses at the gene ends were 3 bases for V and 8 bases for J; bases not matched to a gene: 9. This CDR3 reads CATSRTGPIRGYTF. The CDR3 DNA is TGTGCCACCAGCAGGACAGGGCCTATCCGGGGCTACACCTTC. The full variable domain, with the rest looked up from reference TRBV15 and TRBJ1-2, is DAMVIQNPRYQVTQFGKPVTLSCSQTLNHNVMYWYQQKSSQAPKLLFHYYDKDFNNEADTPDNFQSRRPNTSFCFLDIRSPGLGDTAMYLCATSRTGPIRGYTFGSGTRLTVV.

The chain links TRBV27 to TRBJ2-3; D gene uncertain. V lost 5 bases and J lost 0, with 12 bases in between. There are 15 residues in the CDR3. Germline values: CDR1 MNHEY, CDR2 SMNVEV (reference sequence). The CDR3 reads CASSPRTYSTDTQYF. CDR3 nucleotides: TGTGCCAGCAGTCCCCGTACCTATAGCACAGATACGCAGTATTTT.

The CDR3 sequence: CASSYSHEGGYTEAFF. CDR3 DNA: TGTGCCAGCAGTTACTCCCACGAGGGAGGGTACACTGAAGCTTTCTTT. The V call is TRBV6-5, the J call TRBJ1-1; D is unclear. The CDR3 spans 16 residues. The germline CDR1 and CDR2 sequences are MNHEY and SVGAGI. V was cut by 0 bases and J by 3 bases, with 14 bases left in between.

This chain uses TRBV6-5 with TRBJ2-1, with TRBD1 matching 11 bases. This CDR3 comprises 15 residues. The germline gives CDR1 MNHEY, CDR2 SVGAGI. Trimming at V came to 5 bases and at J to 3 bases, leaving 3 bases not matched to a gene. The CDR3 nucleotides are TGTGCCAGCAGTCGGACAGGGGGCGTCTACAATGAGCAGTTCTTC. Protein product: CASSRTGGVYNEQFF.

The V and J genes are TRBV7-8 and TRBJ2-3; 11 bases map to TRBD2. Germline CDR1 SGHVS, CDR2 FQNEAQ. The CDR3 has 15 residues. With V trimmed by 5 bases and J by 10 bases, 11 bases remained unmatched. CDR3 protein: CASSVLAGGQEAQYF. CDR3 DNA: TGTGCCAGCAGCGTCCTAGCGGGAGGCCAGGAGGCGCAGTATTTT.

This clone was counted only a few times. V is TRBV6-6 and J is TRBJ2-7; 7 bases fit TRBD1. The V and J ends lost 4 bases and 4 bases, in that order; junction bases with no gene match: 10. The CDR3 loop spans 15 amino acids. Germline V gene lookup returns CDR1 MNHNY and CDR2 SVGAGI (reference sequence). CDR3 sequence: CASSSTPGQPYEQYF. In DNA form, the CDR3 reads TGTGCCAGCAGTTCAACACCGGGACAGCCTTACGAGCAGTACTTC.

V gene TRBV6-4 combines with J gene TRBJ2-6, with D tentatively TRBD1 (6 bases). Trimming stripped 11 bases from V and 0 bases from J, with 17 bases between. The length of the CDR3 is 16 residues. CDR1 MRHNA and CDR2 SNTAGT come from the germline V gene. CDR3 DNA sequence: TGTGCCGGGTACAGGGTAAGTCGCTCTGGGGCCAACGTCCTGACTTTC. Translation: CAGYRVSRSGANVLTF.